These 26 T cell receptor beta chains share one sample of origin, sequenced in a study of cytomegalovirus exposure and HLA in healthy donors. The PCR was carried out with 60 Vbeta primers and 13 Jbeta primers. Only in-frame clones appear in the TCRdb table, and some are missing; sequencing was by immunoSEQ multiplex PCR. The repertoire holds around 100,000 clones, around 80% seen once, with around 5.1% in the top ten. Sequenced: PBMCs. The receptors shown here come from a female donor in good health and CMV-seropositive.

This rearrangement joins TRBV7-6 to TRBJ2-5, with TRBD2 matching over 7 bases. The J segment lost 5 bases and the V segment lost 8 bases, leaving 8 bases of the junction unmatched. CDR3 length: 13 residues. CDR1 is SGHVS, CDR2 FNYEAQ, per germline. The CDR3 sequence: CASGGVAGETQYF. DNA of the CDR3: TGTGCCAGCGGGGGGGTGGCCGGGGAGACCCAGTACTTC.

The chain links TRBV27 to TRBJ2-7; the match to TRBD1 covers 10 bases. The CDR3 loop spans 17 amino acids. Germline values: CDR1 MNHEY, CDR2 SMNVEV (reference sequence). The trim removed 3 bases at V and 6 bases at J, leaving 14 bases unmatched. The CDR3 sequence: CASSFALLGTGVREQYF. CDR3 DNA sequence: TGTGCCAGCAGTTTTGCCTTATTGGGGACAGGGGTTCGCGAGCAGTACTTC.

This rearrangement joins TRBV5-5 to TRBJ2-7, with 9 bases identical to TRBD1. Germline V gene lookup returns CDR1 SGHKS and CDR2 YYEKEE (reference sequence). This CDR3 region has 14 residues. The trim removed 5 bases at V and 4 bases at J, leaving 7 bases unmatched. The CDR3 sequence is CASRRQGENYEQYF. In nucleotides, the CDR3 is TGTGCCAGCAGAAGACAGGGGGAGAATTACGAGCAGTACTTC.

The V gene is TRBV14, the J gene TRBJ1-2, with D maybe TRBD1 (5 bases). There are 13 residues in the CDR3. V lost 0 bases and J 7 bases, leaving 9 bases between the germline ends. Germline loops: CDR1 SGHDN, CDR2 FVKESK. CDR3 sequence reads: CASSQEEGFGYTF. The DNA for the CDR3 is TGTGCCAGCAGCCAAGAGGAGGGGTTTGGCTACACCTTC.

V and J are TRBV19 and TRBJ1-1, with a tentative D call TRBD1 (6 bases). Germline CDR1 is LNHDA and CDR2 is SQIVND (reference sequence). CDR3 length: 14 amino acids. V lost 5 bases, J lost 1 base, and 11 bases lay in between. The DNA of the CDR3 is TGTGCCAGTAGTTTTCTACAGGGGAACACTGAAGCTTTCTTT. Translated, it gives CASSFLQGNTEAFF.

The rearrangement joins TRBV19 to TRBJ1-1; the D gene is possibly TRBD1 (6 bases). V shed 8 bases and J shed 6 bases, with 16 bases lying between them. The CDR3 is 13 residues long. Per the germline V gene, CDR1 is LNHDA and CDR2 is SQIVND (reference sequence). CDR3 in DNA: TGTGCCAGTGGTGACCCAGGGGTCCCTGAAGCTTTCTTT. Amino acid sequence: CASGDPGVPEAFF. Full variable domain (missing parts from reference TRBV19 and TRBJ1-1): DGGITQSPKYLFRKEGQNVTLSCEQNLNHDAMYWYRQDPGQGLRLIYYSQIVNDFQKGDIAEGYSVSREKKESFPLTVTSAQKNPTAFYLCASGDPGVPEAFFGQGTRLTVV.

The count of this clone is one. The germline gene is not matched at one end of the junction; a read error may be the cause. The V call is TRBV30, the J call TRBJ2-2; weak D call: TRBD2 (5 bases). Germline V lookup: CDR1 GTSNPN, CDR2 SVGIG (reference sequence). There are 14 residues in the CDR3. Here the CDR3 reads CAWKAGINNGELFF. The DNA for the CDR3 is TGTGCCTGGAAGGCGGGTATCAACAACGGGGAGCTGTTTTTT. The full variable domain, with the rest looked up from reference TRBV30 and TRBJ2-2, is SQTIHQWPATLVQPVGSPLSLECTVEGTSNPNLYWYRQAAGRGLQLLFYSVGIGQISSEVPQNLSASRPQDRQFILSSKKLLLSDSGFYLCAWKAGINNGELFFGEGSRLTVL.

This chain connects TRBV4-3 to TRBJ1-5, with 7 bases matching TRBD1. This CDR3 spans 14 amino acids. J gave up 4 bases and V 1 base, and 1 base lay outside the gene matches. From germline, CDR1 is LGHNA and CDR2 YSLEER. The CDR3 sequence: CASSQAGGNQPQHF. DNA for the CDR3: TGCGCCAGCAGCCAAGCAGGGGGGAATCAGCCCCAGCATTTT.

V is TRBV28 and J is TRBJ2-5; TRBD2 might be the D (5 bases). The CDR3 length is 11 residues. CDR1 and CDR2 (germline): MDHEN, SYDVKM. V lost 5 bases and J lost 9, with 10 bases in between. This CDR3 reads CASSLPGAQYF. The CDR3, as DNA: TGTGCCAGCAGTCTACCCGGGGCCCAGTACTTC.

V is TRBV4-1 and J is TRBJ2-5; D possibly corresponds to TRBD2 (6 bases). CDR3 size: 15 residues. The ends were cut back, 9 bases at V and 0 bases at J, with 17 bases in the middle. CDR1 is MGHRA and CDR2 is YSYEKL in the germline V gene. In DNA, the CDR3 is TGCGCCAGAGAAGGTGGGCGGGGAGACCAAGAGACCCAGTACTTC. Translating gives CAREGGRGDQETQYF.

The V call is TRBV19, the J call TRBJ2-3; 8 bases fit TRBD2. Germline values: CDR1 LNHDA, CDR2 SQIVND (reference sequence). CDR3 length equals 13 residues. V was pared by 5 bases and J by 6 bases, with 4 bases of the junction left unmatched. CDR3 residues: CASSASSGDTQYF. CDR3 nucleotide sequence: TGTGCCAGTAGTGCATCTAGCGGGGATACGCAGTATTTT.

The chain carries TRBV5-4 and TRBJ2-1; 7 positions agree with TRBD2. The CDR3 length is 15 residues. V dropped 0 bases and J dropped 1; count of bases not matched to a gene: 1. Per germline, CDR1 SGHNT and CDR2 YYREEE (reference sequence). In nucleotides, the CDR3 is TGTGCCAGCAGCTTGGGGGGGGGTTCCTACAATGAGCAGTTCTTC. Amino acids: CASSLGGGSYNEQFF.

The chain couples TRBV30 to TRBJ2-7, with 9 bases lining up with TRBD1. This CDR3 spans 13 amino acids. Germline V lookup: CDR1 GTSNPN, CDR2 SVGIG (reference sequence). V shed 7 bases, J shed 3 bases, and the junction held 7 bases outside the gene matches. The CDR3 sequence is CASLYRGLYEQYF. Here the CDR3 DNA reads TGTGCCTCCTTATACAGGGGGCTCTACGAGCAGTACTTC. Full variable domain (rest looked up from reference TRBV30 and TRBJ2-7): SQTIHQWPATLVQPVGSPLSLECTVEGTSNPNLYWYRQAAGRGLQLLFYSVGIGQISSEVPQNLSASRPQDRQFILSSKKLLLSDSGFYLCASLYRGLYEQYFGPGTRLTVT.

V and J are TRBV18 and TRBJ2-1, with 9 nucleotides matching TRBD1. V trimming: 6 bases; J trimming: 7 bases; junction bases outside the gene matches: 13. This CDR3 has 16 amino acids. Germline CDR1 KGHSH, CDR2 LQKENI. The CDR3 coding sequence is TGTGCCAGCTCCGTTCTGAGGGACAGGGTTAATAATGAGCAGTTCTTC. It specifies CASSVLRDRVNNEQFF.

The chain carries TRBV19 and TRBJ2-1, with 11 bases matching TRBD2. V shed 3 bases and J 4 bases; nucleotides not matched to a gene: 2. The CDR3 length is 15 residues. Germline assignment: CDR1 LNHDA and CDR2 SQIVND (reference sequence). CDR3 coding DNA: TGTGCCAGTAGTATTAGCGGGAGGGCGTACAATGAGCAGTTCTTC. Its translation is CASSISGRAYNEQFF.

The chain uses TRBV9 and TRBJ2-5; no reliable D call. V was clipped by 0 bases and J by 4 bases, with 10 bases between them. CDR1 and CDR2 (germline): SGDLS, YYNGEE. This CDR3 has 14 residues. CDR3 sequence: CASSVGRNGETQYF. The CDR3 DNA reads as TGTGCCAGCAGCGTAGGCAGGAACGGAGAGACCCAGTACTTC.

J is TRBJ2-7 and V is TRBV11-2; 10 positions match TRBD2. J gave up 3 bases and V 3 bases, and 2 bases lay outside the gene matches. The germline gives CDR1 SGHAT, CDR2 FQNNGV. This CDR3 has 14 amino acids. The DNA for the CDR3 is TGTGCCAGCAGCTTTAGCGGGAGGTTCTACGAGCAGTACTTC. Protein: CASSFSGRFYEQYF.

This clone was seen a single time. J is TRBJ1-5 and V is TRBV28; TRBD1 matches at 10 bases. Germline values: CDR1 MDHEN, CDR2 SYDVKM. The CDR3 is 16 residues long. Losses at the gene ends were 4 bases for V and 7 bases for J; bases not matched to a gene: 10. This CDR3 reads CASSSGTGVRAQPQHF. The CDR3 DNA reads as TGTGCCAGCAGTTCCGGGACAGGGGTCCGGGCACAGCCCCAGCATTTT.

The chain carries TRBV2 and TRBJ1-1, with a weak D call TRBD1 (5 bases). The CDR3 is 12 amino acids. Trimming shortened V by 3 bases and J by 6 bases, and 8 bases separated the two germline ends. Germline V lookup: CDR1 SNHLY, CDR2 FYNNEI. CDR3 sequence: CASSEVTAEAFF. Here the CDR3 DNA reads TGTGCCAGCAGTGAGGTGACAGCTGAAGCTTTCTTT.

The chain couples TRBV4-1 to TRBJ2-1, with 10 nucleotides matching TRBD2. Germline V gives CDR1 MGHRA, CDR2 YSYEKL. V was clipped by 0 bases and J by 7 bases; unmatched bases: 9. The CDR3 runs to 17 residues. CDR3 in amino acids: CASSQDSLAGEGNEQFF. Written as DNA, the CDR3 is TGCGCCAGCAGCCAAGATAGCCTAGCGGGAGAAGGGAATGAGCAGTTCTTC.

This clone was seen a few times. The chain carries TRBV25-1 and TRBJ2-3; 7 nucleotides agree with TRBD2. There are 14 residues in the CDR3. The V segment lost 10 bases and the J segment 0 bases; nucleotides outside the gene matches: 7. Germline V CDR1 and CDR2: MGHDK, SYGVNS. CDR3 nucleotides: TGTGCCACCGGGGGGAGGTTGAGCACAGATACGCAGTATTTT. Its translation: CATGGRLSTDTQYF.

There are a few counts of this clone. The chain uses TRBV5-1 and TRBJ2-1; possible D gene TRBD2, 6 bases. The CDR3 consists of 16 residues. V was pared by 4 bases and J by 3 bases, with 17 bases between. Germline V gene sequence: CDR1 SGHRS, CDR2 YFSETQ. CDR3 in amino acids: CASSVTSTSDYNEQFF. For the CDR3, the DNA is TGCGCCAGCAGCGTTACTAGCACGTCGGACTACAATGAGCAGTTCTTC.

Remarks on this clone: This specimen includes other DNA sequences encoding the same CDR3. J is TRBJ1-5 and V is TRBV30; the match to TRBD1 covers 7 bases. The CDR3 contains 13 residues. From germline, CDR1 is GTSNPN and CDR2 SVGIG (reference sequence). Trimming cost V 5 bases and J 3 bases; bases outside gene matches: 4. CDR3 in DNA: TGTGCCTGGGGCAGGGGGTCCAATCAGCCCCAGCATTTT. Residues: CAWGRGSNQPQHF.

This rearrangement joins TRBV28 to TRBJ1-1; D unresolved. Trimming took 5 bases from V and 2 from J, leaving 6 bases between them. From germline, CDR1 is MDHEN and CDR2 SYDVKM. The CDR3 loop spans 12 amino acids. CDR3 DNA sequence: TGTGCCAGCAGTCTAGAAAACACTGAAGCTTTCTTT. Amino acids: CASSLENTEAFF.

The rearrangement links TRBV18 to TRBJ2-7, with D unclear. CDR1 and CDR2 from the germline V gene are KGHSH and LQKENI. The V end lost 1 base, the J end lost 6 bases, and 16 bases lay between the germline ends. The CDR3 runs 15 residues. Here the CDR3 reads CASSPRQDLLTEQYF. The CDR3 region has the DNA TGTGCCAGCTCACCACGGCAGGATCTACTTACCGAGCAGTACTTC.

The V and J genes are TRBV19 and TRBJ2-2, with TRBD1 identical over 7 bases. The CDR3 length is 15 residues. Looked up from germline, CDR1 is LNHDA and CDR2 is SQIVND (reference sequence). V lost 7 bases and J lost 1; bases outside the gene matches: 6. DNA for the CDR3: TGTGCCAGTACCCCGGACAGGAGGAACACCGGGGAGCTGTTTTTT. Translation gives CASTPDRRNTGELFF.